A selection of T cell receptor beta chains follows, all from one sample in a study of T cells in localized non-small cell lung cancer. Here immunoSEQ multiplex PCR was the method, and the copy in TCRdb shows in-frame clones only, minus some. The repertoire holds more than 850 clones, with about 33% as singletons. The sample in question was lung tumor tissue, obtained before any cancer treatment. These TCRs come from a male donor aged 60 or over with stage II squamous cell lung carcinoma. The CDR3 runs from the conserved cysteine through the conserved F or W. The order of the fields is D gene, J gene, V gene, clone size, CDR3 protein, CDR3 DNA. D genes are given only for firm matches. Not all rows give a size; the values are once, few, many and, for expanded clones, a class.

d_call: NA
j_call: TRBJ2-2
v_call: TRBV5-1
clone_size: NA
cdr3_aa: CASSPEGAAGELFF
cdr3_nt: TGCGCCAGCAGCCCGGAAGGGGCAGCGGGGGAGCTGTTTTTT

d_call: TRBD1
j_call: TRBJ1-1
v_call: TRBV18
clone_size: few
cdr3_aa: CASSNGTGGPNTEAFF
cdr3_nt: TGTGCCAGCTCAAACGGGACAGGGGGCCCGAACACTGAAGCTTTCTTT

d_call: NA
j_call: TRBJ1-3
v_call: TRBV6-8
clone_size: NA
cdr3_aa: CASSGWRNTIYF
cdr3_nt: TGTGCCAGCAGTGGATGGAGAAACACCATATATTTT

d_call: TRBD2
j_call: TRBJ2-1
v_call: TRBV6-8
clone_size: few
cdr3_aa: CASSYSPSGGGLYYNEQFF
cdr3_nt: TGTGCCAGCAGTTACTCCCCTAGCGGGGGGGGCCTATATTACAATGAGCAGTTCTTC

d_call: TRBD1
j_call: TRBJ2-1
v_call: TRBV9
clone_size: NA
cdr3_aa: CASSPLLSVRGRNEQFF
cdr3_nt: TGTGCCAGCAGCCCCTTGTTATCGGTCAGGGGGAGAAATGAGCAGTTCTTC

d_call: NA
j_call: TRBJ2-3
v_call: TRBV5-1
clone_size: NA
cdr3_aa: CASSLEGSRTDTQYF
cdr3_nt: TGCGCCAGCAGCTTGGAAGGGAGTCGCACAGATACGCAGTATTTT

d_call: TRBD1
j_call: TRBJ2-5
v_call: TRBV6-8
clone_size: NA
cdr3_aa: CASSGRGRRETQYF
cdr3_nt: TGTGCCAGCAGTGGCAGGGGGCGGAGAGAGACCCAGTACTTC

d_call: NA
j_call: TRBJ1-5
v_call: TRBV19
clone_size: NA
cdr3_aa: CASSPHGLWPQHF
cdr3_nt: TGTGCCAGTAGTCCGCACGGCCTTTGGCCCCAGCATTTT

d_call: NA
j_call: TRBJ1-1
v_call: TRBV6-8
clone_size: NA
cdr3_aa: CASRLQGLNTEAFF
cdr3_nt: TGTGCCAGCAGGCTCCAGGGACTGAACACTGAAGCTTTCTTT

d_call: NA
j_call: TRBJ1-1
v_call: TRBV11-3
clone_size: NA
cdr3_aa: CASSFGMGNTEAFF
cdr3_nt: TGTGCCAGCAGCTTCGGTATGGGGAACACTGAAGCTTTCTTT

d_call: NA
j_call: TRBJ1-4
v_call: TRBV9
clone_size: few
cdr3_aa: CASSLRQPNEKLFF
cdr3_nt: TGTGCCAGCAGCCTCAGACAGCCTAATGAAAAACTGTTTTTT

d_call: TRBD2
j_call: TRBJ2-7
v_call: TRBV29-1
clone_size: NA
cdr3_aa: CSVGGLASYEQYF
cdr3_nt: TGCAGCGTTGGGGGACTAGCCTCCTACGAGCAGTACTTC

d_call: TRBD1
j_call: TRBJ2-5
v_call: TRBV28
clone_size: large
cdr3_aa: CASTLGGQGAGETQYF
cdr3_nt: TGTGCCAGCACTCTAGGCGGACAGGGGGCCGGAGAGACCCAGTACTTC

d_call: TRBD1
j_call: TRBJ1-5
v_call: TRBV19
clone_size: large
cdr3_aa: CASSIRDRNQPQHF
cdr3_nt: TGTGCCAGTAGTATCCGGGACAGGAATCAGCCCCAGCATTTT

d_call: TRBD1
j_call: TRBJ1-2
v_call: TRBV19
clone_size: NA
cdr3_aa: CASREGTGNYGYTF
cdr3_nt: TGTGCCAGTAGGGAGGGGACAGGCAACTATGGCTACACCTTC

d_call: TRBD1
j_call: TRBJ1-1
v_call: TRBV6-8
clone_size: NA
cdr3_aa: CASSQGQGYEAFF
cdr3_nt: TGTGCCAGCAGTCAGGGACAGGGTTATGAAGCTTTCTTT

d_call: NA
j_call: TRBJ1-1
v_call: TRBV11-3
clone_size: large
cdr3_aa: CASSLSRGNTEAFF
cdr3_nt: TGTGCCAGCAGCTTAAGTAGAGGGAACACTGAAGCTTTCTTT

d_call: TRBD1
j_call: TRBJ1-2
v_call: TRBV28
clone_size: few
cdr3_aa: CASSLDLDRGIFDHGYTF
cdr3_nt: TGTGCCAGCAGTTTAGATTTGGACAGGGGGATCTTCGATCATGGCTACACCTTC

d_call: NA
j_call: TRBJ2-7
v_call: TRBV28
clone_size: NA
cdr3_aa: CASSLGTRSYEQYF
cdr3_nt: TGTGCCAGCAGTTTGGGGACCCGATCCTACGAGCAGTACTTC

d_call: NA
j_call: TRBJ2-7
v_call: TRBV9
clone_size: NA
cdr3_aa: CASSPVSRGRQYF
cdr3_nt: TGTGCCAGCAGCCCGGTATCCCGTGGAAGGCAGTACTTC

d_call: NA
j_call: TRBJ1-2
v_call: TRBV19
clone_size: NA
cdr3_aa: CASWGRSDYGYTF
cdr3_nt: TGTGCCAGTTGGGGACGGAGCGACTATGGCTACACCTTC

d_call: NA
j_call: TRBJ1-4
v_call: TRBV28
clone_size: few
cdr3_aa: CASSFGANEKLFF
cdr3_nt: TGTGCCAGCAGTTTCGGGGCCAATGAAAAACTGTTTTTT

d_call: NA
j_call: TRBJ1-3
v_call: TRBV11-3
clone_size: few
cdr3_aa: CASSFRGPSGNTIYF
cdr3_nt: TGTGCCAGCAGCTTTCGGGGACCCTCTGGAAACACCATATATTTT

d_call: TRBD1
j_call: TRBJ2-7
v_call: TRBV9
clone_size: few
cdr3_aa: CASSRDRVHEQYF
cdr3_nt: TGTGCCAGCAGCCGGGACAGGGTCCACGAGCAGTACTTC

d_call: NA
j_call: TRBJ1-4
v_call: TRBV6-8
clone_size: few
cdr3_aa: CASSGTGEKLFF
cdr3_nt: TGTGCCAGCAGTGGAACTGGTGAAAAACTGTTTTTT

d_call: TRBD1
j_call: TRBJ2-5
v_call: TRBV11-3
clone_size: few
cdr3_aa: CASSPRTGRETQYF
cdr3_nt: TGTGCCAGCAGCCCCCGGACAGGGAGGGAGACCCAGTACTTC

d_call: NA
j_call: TRBJ2-7
v_call: TRBV11-3
clone_size: medium-sized
cdr3_aa: CASSLGGARRYEQYF
cdr3_nt: TGTGCCAGCAGCTTAGGGGGTGCCAGGCGCTACGAGCAGTACTTC